The 27 T cell receptor beta chains given below trace back to one sample, sequenced in a study of blood T cell repertoires in COVID-19. Clones were sequenced by immunoSEQ multiplex PCR, and TCRdb holds only the in-frame ones, with some missing. The table has some 180,000 clones, roughly nine tenths seen once. The sample consisted of PBMCs or T cells enriched from blood (not recorded which). Source of these receptors: a woman between 40 and 50 years old in a cohort exposed to, infected with or recovered from COVID-19 (not recorded which).

This clone showed up just a few times. The chain recombines TRBV2 with TRBJ2-6, with no clear D. The V gene's germline CDR1 is SNHLY and CDR2 FYNNEI. The CDR3 is 14 amino acids. V dropped 4 bases and J dropped 0 bases, with 4 bases sitting between them. In DNA form, the CDR3 reads TGTGCCAGCAGTGGCGCCTCTGGGGCCAACGTCCTGACTTTC. Amino acid sequence: CASSGASGANVLTF.

The chain combines TRBV28 with TRBJ2-5, with TRBD2 identical over 7 bases. From germline, CDR1 is MDHEN and CDR2 SYDVKM. There are 15 residues in the CDR3. Trimming at V came to 4 bases and at J to 1 base, leaving 6 bases not matched to a gene. The CDR3 region is CASSSTRLAQETQYF. The CDR3 DNA is TGTGCCAGCAGTTCGACCCGACTAGCCCAAGAGACCCAGTACTTC. Using reference TRBV28 and TRBJ2-5 for the parts outside the CDR3, the full variable domain is DVKVTQSSRYLVKRTGEKVFLECVQDMDHENMFWYRQDPGLGLRLIYFSYDVKMKEKGDIPEGYSVSREKKERFSLILESASTNQTSMYLCASSSTRLAQETQYFGPGTRLLVL.

In this sample, this clone turned up once. The chain couples TRBV11-3 to TRBJ2-1; maybe TRBD1 (6 bases). This CDR3 region has 18 residues. V lost 0 bases to trimming and J lost 7 bases, with 22 bases between them. Germline V lookup: CDR1 SGHNT, CDR2 YENEEA. The CDR3 nucleotides read TGTGCCAGCAGCTTAGATTCCCCCGCCTCACAGGGTAGGAATGAGCAGTTCTTC. Translation gives CASSLDSPASQGRNEQFF.

As for this clone: At one of its ends the junction is not consistent with the germline gene, which may arise from a read error. Other DNA sequences in this specimen translate into the identical CDR3. The CDR3 reads CATSRDVPDTQYF. Here the CDR3 DNA reads TGTGCCACCAGTAGAGACGTTCCAGATACGCAGTATTTT. The rearrangement joins TRBV15 to TRBJ2-3; D remains ambiguous. This CDR3 spans 13 amino acids. Germline CDR1 LNHNV, CDR2 YYDKDF (reference sequence).

The CDR3 bases are TGCGCCAGCAGCTTTTTTAAGGGAGGAACTGAAGCTTTCTTT. Its protein is CASSFFKGGTEAFF. The chain joins TRBV5-1 to TRBJ1-1; unclear D gene. CDR1 SGHRS and CDR2 YFSETQ come from the germline V gene. Trimming removed 2 bases from V and 5 bases from J, with 13 bases in between. This CDR3 is 14 amino acids long.

CDR3 amino acids: CASSEDGGGQNIQYF. CDR3 coding DNA: TGTGCCAGCAGTGAAGATGGGGGGGGCCAAAACATTCAGTACTTC. The chain couples TRBV6-1 to TRBJ2-4; TRBD2 is a possible D gene (7 bases). Germline V gene lookup returns CDR1 MNHNS and CDR2 SASEGT. The CDR3 runs 15 residues. Trimming stripped 1 base from V and 5 bases from J, with 12 bases between.

The gene calls are TRBV3-1 (or the pseudogene TRBV3-2) and TRBJ1-1; the D is unclear. The germline CDR1 and CDR2 sequences are LGHDT and YNNKEL (reference sequence). The CDR3 has 13 residues. V was cut by 0 bases and J by 10 bases, with 12 bases left in between. This CDR3 is CASSQDAVEGAFF. The DNA of the CDR3 is TGTGCCAGCAGCCAAGATGCTGTGGAGGGAGCTTTCTTT.

The J gene is TRBJ2-1, the V gene TRBV12-5; D may be TRBD1 (5 bases). The CDR3 runs to 15 residues. The V and J ends lost 7 bases and 9 bases respectively, with 22 bases between them. Germline V CDR1 and CDR2: LGHNT, FRNRAP. The CDR3 bases are TGTGCTAGTGAGCCCCCCATCCCGACAGCTGGTGAGCAGTTCTTC. Encoded protein: CASEPPIPTAGEQFF.

The chain couples TRBV19 to TRBJ1-4; TRBD1 matches at 8 bases. The CDR3 consists of 15 residues. Trimming removed 5 bases from V and 10 bases from J; junction bases left unmatched: 12. The V gene's germline CDR1 is LNHDA and CDR2 SQIVND (reference sequence). The CDR3 nucleotides are TGTGCCAGTAGTGTCCTCAGGGGGCGCATCAGAAAACTGTTTTTT. This gives the protein CASSVLRGRIRKLFF.

The chain joins TRBV27 to TRBJ1-2; tentative D call: TRBD1 (5 bases). The germline gives CDR1 MNHEY, CDR2 SMNVEV (reference sequence). The CDR3 sequence is 12 residues long. V was trimmed by 7 bases and J by 6 bases, leaving 12 bases between them. The CDR3 here is CASKVAGHGYTF. The CDR3 DNA follows: TGTGCCAGCAAAGTCGCAGGGCATGGCTACACCTTC.

Remarks on this clone: The DNA is omitted, as the CDR3 cannot be located on it reliably, and the CDR3 follows TCRdb's listing. CDR3: CASSSSAGAEAFF. The V gene is TRBV7-9, the J gene TRBJ1-1. Looked up from germline, CDR1 is SEHNR and CDR2 is FQNEAQ (reference sequence). The CDR3 length is 13 residues, termini included.

This chain uses TRBV27 with TRBJ2-5, with 10 bases aligning to TRBD2. Trimming took 2 bases from V and 9 from J; bases not matched to a gene: 9. CDR1 and CDR2 (germline): MNHEY, SMNVEV (reference sequence). The CDR3 extends over 15 amino acids. CDR3 bases: TGTGCCAGCAGTTTAAGAGCGGGGGGGTCATTGTCCCAGTACTTC. Translated, it gives CASSLRAGGSLSQYF.

This clone came up a few times. The CDR3 loop is CASSHRTSGSMVETQYF. In DNA form, the CDR3 reads TGTGCCAGCAGCCATCGGACTAGCGGGAGTATGGTGGAGACCCAGTACTTC. The chain uses TRBV3-1 (or the pseudogene TRBV3-2) and TRBJ2-5; 13 bases are shared with TRBD2. V lost 3 bases, J lost 5 bases, and 9 bases stayed unmatched. Per the germline V gene, CDR1 is LGHDT and CDR2 is YNNKEL (reference sequence). This CDR3 has 17 amino acids.

Remarks on this clone: At one end, the junction sequence differs from germline, possibly due to a read error. The V call is TRBV6-1, the J call TRBJ2-1; TRBD2 aligns across 7 bases. The CDR3 contains 14 residues. CDR1 is MNHNS, CDR2 SASEGT, per germline. The CDR3 DNA follows: TGTGCCAGCTGTGACAGCGGGGCCTACAATGAGCAGTTCTTC. It is translated as CASCDSGAYNEQFF.

J is TRBJ2-1 and V is TRBV19, with 7 positions matching TRBD2. This CDR3 has 13 amino acids. V shed 6 bases and J 4 bases; nucleotides not matched to a gene: 3. Germline assignment: CDR1 LNHDA and CDR2 SQIVND (reference sequence). The CDR3 DNA sequence: TGTGCCAGTAGGGCTAGCGGTTACAATGAGCAGTTCTTC. Encoded protein: CASRASGYNEQFF.

The CDR3 DNA reads as TGTGCCAGCAGCTTATCGGACTATTACGCTGAAGCTTTCTTT. This sequence encodes CASSLSDYYAEAFF. The J gene is TRBJ1-1, the V gene TRBV11-2; the D is unclear. Germline loops: CDR1 SGHAT, CDR2 FQNNGV. V dropped 2 bases and J dropped 6 bases, with 13 bases sitting between them. The CDR3 is 14 amino acids. Supplemented by reference TRBV11-2 and TRBJ1-1, the full variable domain reads EAGVAQSPRYKIIEKRQSVAFWCNPISGHATLYWYQQILGQGPKLLIQFQNNGVVDDSQLPKDRFSAERLKGVDSTLKIQPAKLEDSAVYLCASSLSDYYAEAFFGQGTRLTVV.

This rearrangement joins TRBV9 to TRBJ1-5; 9 bases are a match to TRBD1. V trimming: 2 bases; J trimming: 7 bases; junction bases outside the gene matches: 7. This CDR3 region has 15 residues. CDR1 SGDLS and CDR2 YYNGEE come from the germline V gene. CDR3 protein: CASSVGQGFGQPQHF. DNA of the CDR3: TGTGCCAGCAGCGTCGGACAGGGGTTTGGGCAGCCCCAGCATTTT.

V usage is TRBV4-1 and J usage is TRBJ1-1; 8 nucleotides align to TRBD1. The CDR3 is 15 amino acids. Germline CDR1 is MGHRA and CDR2 is YSYEKL. Germline trimming cut 0 bases from V and 6 bases from J; bases unmatched to any gene: 6. The DNA of the CDR3 is TGCGCCAGCAGCCAAGATAGACAGGGGAGGGCTGAAGCTTTCTTT. Its protein is CASSQDRQGRAEAFF.

The chain links TRBV9 to TRBJ1-6, with D possibly matching TRBD1 (6 bases). Germline V gene data show CDR1 as SGDLS and CDR2 as YYNGEE. This CDR3 comprises 14 residues. The V end was cut by 3 bases, the J end by 7 bases, with 11 bases between. In nucleotides, the CDR3 is TGTGCCAGCAGCGAAGGGGGTCGAAATTCACCCCTCCACTTT. Its protein product is CASSEGGRNSPLHF.

This clone has a handful of counts. V and J are TRBV6-5 and TRBJ2-7, with a weak D call TRBD1 (6 bases). From germline, CDR1 is MNHEY and CDR2 SVGAGI. The length of the CDR3 is 15 residues. Trimming took 2 bases from V and 5 from J, leaving 16 bases between them. In nucleotides, the CDR3 is TGTGCCAGCAGTTACATAGCCGGGACACCCCACGAGCAGTACTTC. It specifies CASSYIAGTPHEQYF.

The CDR3 sequence: CASSQGSVGELFF. The CDR3 DNA reads as TGTGCCAGCAGCCAGGGTTCGGTCGGGGAGCTGTTTTTT. J is TRBJ2-2 and V is TRBV6-5, with a possible D match to TRBD1 (5 bases). This CDR3 is built from 13 residues. Germline CDR1 MNHEY, CDR2 SVGAGI. V gave up 6 bases and J gave up 7 bases, with 12 bases separating them.

The chain joins TRBV27 to TRBJ1-1; 9 positions match TRBD1. Trimming removed 8 bases from V and 5 bases from J; junction bases left unmatched: 3. The CDR3 contains 12 residues. Germline assignment: CDR1 MNHEY and CDR2 SMNVEV (reference sequence). In DNA, the CDR3 is TGTGCCAGCCGACAGGGGGGGACTGAAGCTTTCTTT. Translated: CASRQGGTEAFF.

This rearrangement joins TRBV19 to TRBJ1-1, with a tentative D call TRBD1 (6 bases). V lost 10 bases to trimming and J lost 6 bases, with 18 bases between them. Germline CDR1 and CDR2: LNHDA and SQIVND (reference sequence). CDR3 length equals 13 residues. The CDR3 is CATNLQGSAEAFF. The CDR3 nucleotides are TGTGCCACCAACCTCCAGGGGAGCGCTGAAGCTTTCTTT.

Here the CDR3 reads CAWSVVAYEQYF. The CDR3, as DNA: TGTGCCTGGAGTGTAGTAGCCTACGAGCAGTACTTC. This chain joins TRBV30 and TRBJ2-7; D ambiguous. Germline CDR1 GTSNPN, CDR2 SVGIG (reference sequence). Trimming pared 0 bases from V and 2 bases from J, leaving 5 bases between. The CDR3 totals 12 residues.

The genes are TRBV2 and TRBJ1-5; D remains ambiguous. This CDR3 has 15 residues. The V gene's germline CDR1 is SNHLY and CDR2 FYNNEI. The ends were cut back, 4 bases at V and 1 base at J, with 11 bases in the middle. The CDR3 region has the DNA TGTGCCAGCAGTGTCGGGTCCGGGAGCAATCAGCCCCAGCATTTT. It specifies CASSVGSGSNQPQHF. The full variable domain, completed using reference TRBV2 and TRBJ1-5, is EPEVTQTPSHQVTQMGQEVILRCVPISNHLYFYWYRQILGQKVEFLVSFYNNEISEKSEIFDDQFSVERPDGSNFTLKIRSTKLEDSAMYFCASSVGSGSNQPQHFGDGTRLSIL.

This rearrangement joins TRBV2 to TRBJ2-5; 7 bases agree with TRBD2. The CDR3 is 12 amino acids. Per the germline V gene, CDR1 is SNHLY and CDR2 is FYNNEI. Trimming cost V 4 bases and J 13 bases; bases outside gene matches: 9. CDR3 region: CASSAPRLAAYF. CDR3 DNA sequence: TGTGCCAGCAGTGCCCCAAGACTAGCCGCGTACTTC.

The chain is built from TRBV7-6 and TRBJ2-1; D unresolved. Germline V gives CDR1 SGHVS, CDR2 FNYEAQ. The CDR3 runs 15 residues. The ends were cut back, 1 base at V and 8 bases at J, with 15 bases in the middle. The CDR3 DNA follows: TGTGCCAGCAGCTTAGAAACGTTCGGGTCCGATGAGCAGTTCTTC. It yields the protein CASSLETFGSDEQFF.